In this sample, the clone carrying this T cell receptor (beta chain) turned up a few times. Antigen: not known. Deep sequencing aimed at 1 in 200,000 to 1 in 1 million T cells' resolution. TCRdb's copy holds only in-frame clones and misses some; the assay was immunoSEQ multiplex PCR. The repertoire has 130,000 or so clones, roughly 80% of them found once; the top ten carry under 35%. CDR1 SNHLY and CDR2 FYNNEI come from the germline V gene. This CDR3 region has 9 residues. V was clipped by 8 bases and J by 6 bases, with 4 bases between them. The source of the sample is a study of cytotoxic CD8 clonotypes in ibrutinib-treated CLL. Study-level background: Following a median about twelve months of treatment, with a range of 6 to 36, response samples were taken.

Study-wide results and limits: Samples were collected at differing times from sustained-remission and progressing patients. Treatment left the uncommon public clonotypes either contracted or stable in frequency.

This chain uses TRBV2 with TRBJ1-2; D is unresolved. This TCR was recovered from a human donor with chronic lymphocytic leukemia. The specimen was PBMCs, collected after 12 months of ibrutinib treatment. The CDR3: CASLDGYTF. CDR3 bases: TGTGCCAGCTTAGATGGCTACACCTTC.